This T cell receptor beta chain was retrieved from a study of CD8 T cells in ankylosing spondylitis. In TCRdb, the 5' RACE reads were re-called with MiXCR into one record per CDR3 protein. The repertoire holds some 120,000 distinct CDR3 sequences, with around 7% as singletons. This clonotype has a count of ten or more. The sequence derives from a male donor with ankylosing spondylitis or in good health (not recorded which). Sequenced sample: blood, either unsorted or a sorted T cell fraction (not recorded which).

In DNA form, the CDR3 reads TGTGCCAGCTCAGGAGGGGAAATTGGCTACACCTTC. Protein: CASSGGEIGYTF. The gene calls are TRBV18 and TRBJ1-2; weak D call: TRBD1 (5 bases). The germline CDR1 and CDR2 sequences are KGHSH and LQKENI. The CDR3 covers 12 residues. Trimming pared 5 bases from V and 7 bases from J, leaving 11 bases between.